Listed below are T cell receptor beta chains from one sample, sequenced in a study of blood T cell repertoires in COVID-19. Measured with immunoSEQ multiplex PCR; TCRdb has only the in-frame clones, and not every one. This sample has a few hundred thousand clones, with around 89% found just once. The sample consisted of PBMCs or T cells enriched from blood (not recorded which). Receptor source: a man in his late teens or twenties who had recovered from COVID-19. The CDR3 runs from the conserved cysteine through the conserved F or W. The D gene is left open where the match is weak. Rows may omit the clone size; those that give it use once, few, many or a size class.

V	J	size	D	CDR3	DNA
TRBV7-6	TRBJ2-5	NA	TRBD1	CASSATGQARETQYF	TGTGCCAGCAGCGCAACGGGACAGGCGAGAGAGACCCAGTACTTC
TRBV23-1	TRBJ2-5	few	TRBD1	CASSRPSDRGIRLTQYF	TGCGCCAGCAGTCGACCCTCGGACAGGGGGATTCGTTTGACCCAGTACTTC
TRBV27	TRBJ1-1	NA	TRBD1	CASSRYLTGTDMNTEAFF	TGTGCCAGCAGCCGGTACCTGACAGGGACTGACATGAACACTGAAGCTTTCTTT
TRBV28	TRBJ1-2	NA	NA	CASGRNYGYTF	TGTGCCAGTGGGAGGAACTATGGCTACACCTTC
TRBV5-6	TRBJ1-3	NA	NA	CASSLGWQNSGNTIYF	TGTGCCAGCAGCTTGGGATGGCAGAACTCTGGAAACACCATATATTTT
TRBV5-1	TRBJ1-1	NA	NA	CASSPPDSPPAFF	TGCGCCAGCAGCCCCCCGGACAGCCCTCCAGCTTTCTTT
TRBV7-3	TRBJ2-1	NA	TRBD1	CASSSGTEKRSEQFF	TGTGCCAGCAGCTCCGGGACAGAGAAGAGGAGTGAGCAGTTCTTC
TRBV20-1	TRBJ1-2	NA	NA	CSARARGYTF	TGCAGTGCTAGAGCGAGAGGCTACACCTTC
TRBV7-9	TRBJ2-7	once	TRBD2	CASSHTERGYEQYF	TGTGCCAGCAGCCACACGGAGCGGGGGTACGAGCAGTACTTC
TRBV19	TRBJ2-1	NA	TRBD1	CASSVGQVSNEQFF	TGTGCCAGTAGTGTGGGACAGGTTAGCAATGAGCAGTTCTTC
TRBV28	TRBJ1-2	NA	TRBD1	CASVQGTYGYTF	TGTGCCAGCGTACAGGGGACCTATGGCTACACCTTC
TRBV6-5	TRBJ2-3	NA	NA	CASAGSTDTQYF	TGTGCCAGCGCGGGGAGCACAGATACGCAGTATTTT
TRBV5-1	TRBJ1-2	NA	NA	CASSSANREHYGYTF	TGCGCCAGCAGCTCAGCCAACAGGGAGCACTATGGCTACACCTTC
TRBV19	TRBJ2-1	NA	NA	CASSISGGKLQFF	TGTGCCAGTAGTATATCTGGCGGGAAGTTACAGTTCTTC
TRBV11-2	TRBJ2-5	NA	NA	CASTLKGVAETQYF	TGTGCCAGCACCTTAAAGGGGGTGGCGGAGACCCAGTACTTC
TRBV2	TRBJ2-7	once	TRBD1	CASSVQGVPYEQYF	TGTGCCAGCAGTGTACAGGGGGTTCCCTACGAGCAGTACTTC
TRBV5-1	TRBJ2-2	once	NA	CASSRAASDTGELFF	TGCGCCAGCAGCCGGGCCGCTAGCGACACCGGGGAGCTGTTTTTT
TRBV28	TRBJ1-6	NA	TRBD1	CASSSGGRLLTLHF	TGTGCCAGCAGCTCAGGGGGGCGGCTTCTGACCCTCCACTTT
TRBV5-1	TRBJ2-2	NA	NA	CASSVERVDTGELFF	TGCGCCAGCAGCGTGGAACGGGTGGACACCGGGGAGCTGTTTTTT
TRBV18	TRBJ1-6	NA	NA	CASSTGGHQVNNSPLHF	TGTGCCAGCTCAACGGGAGGGCATCAAGTAAATAATTCACCCCTCCACTTT
TRBV5-1	TRBJ2-3	NA	TRBD1	CASSLARGGEGGTDTQYF	TGCGCCAGCAGCTTGGCAAGAGGGGGCGAGGGTGGGACAGATACGCAGTATTTT
TRBV11-3	TRBJ2-4	once	TRBD2	CANYGGGGIQYF	TGTGCCAACTATGGGGGGGGTGGCATTCAGTACTTC
TRBV2	TRBJ1-1	once	NA	CASSDPGLAGTEAFF	TGTGCCAGCAGTGATCCAGGACTGGCGGGCACTGAAGCTTTCTTT
TRBV5-1	TRBJ1-5	NA	TRBD1	CASSLGDSFNQPQHF	TGCGCCAGCAGCTTGGGGGACAGCTTCAATCAGCCCCAGCATTTT
TRBV7-3	TRBJ2-5	NA	NA	CASSSGAGETQYF	TGTGCCAGCAGCTCCGGCGCCGGGGAGACCCAGTACTTC